The rows below give T cell receptor beta chains drawn from one sample of a study of T-cell reconstitution after alpha-beta-depleted transplantation in children. TCRdb independently ran MiXCR on the PCR reads; one entry per CDR3 protein. The data hold some 310,000 distinct CDR3 sequences, with approximately 23% observed a single time. The sample was PBMCs, mostly from graft donor cells, taken 180 days after TCRalphabeta/CD19-depleted stem cell transplant. The origin of the receptors is a male patient between 5 and 17 years old who had a stem cell transplant for acute lymphoblastic leukemia, so the T cells may come from the graft donor. Each CDR3 is given without its conserved first and last residue. D genes are given only for firm matches. Not every row has a clone size; where given, it reads once, few, many or a size class.

V gene	D gene	clone size	J gene	CDR3 protein
TRBV9	TRBD2	few	TRBJ2-7	ASSVGGLAGSSEQY
TRBV9	TRBD2	few	TRBJ2-3	ASSVGTWTSGFTDTQY
TRBV9	TRBD1	once	TRBJ2-7	ASSPQTGISYEQY
TRBV4-2	NA	NA	TRBJ2-7	ASSQIGDYEDEQY
TRBV9	TRBD1	few	TRBJ1-1	ASSVETGEAMNTEAF
TRBV20-1	NA	once	TRBJ1-5	SVRTRGNQPQH
TRBV5-6	NA	NA	TRBJ2-2	ASSLRTSLQGMNTGELF
TRBV7-6	TRBD2	NA	TRBJ2-1	ASSLEVRGAPRGRAVNEQF
TRBV3-1	NA	NA	TRBJ1-1	ASSQDSDSEAF
TRBV5-1	NA	NA	TRBJ2-2	ASSLEWATGELF
TRBV5-1	NA	NA	TRBJ2-5	ASSGGGQETQY
TRBV20-1	TRBD1	few	TRBJ2-3	SARDTGSTGGERVGLDTQY
TRBV29-1	NA	few	TRBJ2-3	SVVSGLATDTQY
TRBV6-6	NA	few	TRBJ1-1	ASSYGGTEAF
TRBV4-2	TRBD2	NA	TRBJ2-7	ASSQEVLAGVREQY
TRBV7-2	NA	NA	TRBJ2-3	ASSLGGGTGDTQY
TRBV5-1	TRBD2	few	TRBJ2-2	ASSLLGLAGAELSDTGELF
TRBV20-1	NA	NA	TRBJ2-3	SASLGRPGGTDTQY
TRBV5-5	TRBD2	NA	TRBJ2-7	ASSSVSGSGSYEQY
TRBV5-8	NA	few	TRBJ1-5	ASSSVSSWYSNQPQH
TRBV20-1	TRBD1	few	TRBJ1-5	SAQGARTQPQH
TRBV12-3/TRBV12-4	TRBD2	few	TRBJ2-1	ASSARGTSGIAKAYNEQF
TRBV6-1	NA	few	TRBJ2-2	ASTKGGSNTGELF
TRBV12-3/TRBV12-4	NA	NA	TRBJ2-3	ASSPNLGGADTQY
TRBV7-6	NA	few	TRBJ2-3	ASSSSAGVSTDTQY
TRBV7-9	TRBD1	NA	TRBJ2-5	ASSLEGAQETQY
TRBV2	TRBD2	NA	TRBJ2-2	ARLAGDGTGELF
TRBV5-6	NA	NA	TRBJ2-1	ASSPPRSYNEQF
TRBV9	NA	NA	TRBJ2-1	ASSVSPRVSEQF
TRBV7-9	TRBD1	once	TRBJ2-7	ASSLGTGLWEQY
TRBV18	TRBD2	NA	TRBJ2-1	ASSPRLAGDGEQF
TRBV6-5	TRBD2	few	TRBJ2-1	ASSYSILAGPYNEQF
TRBV7-2	NA	NA	TRBJ2-1	ASSLPVAVRYNEQF
TRBV3-1	NA	NA	TRBJ2-2	ASSQEASTGELF
TRBV7-2	TRBD1	NA	TRBJ2-5	ASSPSRRTGPGETQY
TRBV4-1	NA	NA	TRBJ1-3	ASSQPRWQGNTIY
TRBV5-1	NA	few	TRBJ2-7	ASSLRVSTYEQY
TRBV5-5	NA	few	TRBJ2-7	ASSSGLGSREQY
TRBV5-6	NA	NA	TRBJ1-2	ASSLDSYGDT
TRBV12-3/TRBV12-4	NA	many	TRBJ2-5	ASSSDSFQETQY
TRBV6-2/TRBV6-3	TRBD2	NA	TRBJ2-5	ATGKAGVRQETQY
TRBV5-5	TRBD2	few	TRBJ2-5	ASSFRLAVQETQY
TRBV10-2	TRBD2	NA	TRBJ2-7	ASSETGRLPYEQY
TRBV6-5	NA	few	TRBJ2-1	ASSYDGRPAF
TRBV27	NA	once	TRBJ2-2	ASSLSVRGPGELF
TRBV3-1	TRBD1	few	TRBJ1-1	ASSQADRGKGNTEAF
TRBV15	NA	NA	TRBJ1-5	ATSNPNHLNQPQH
TRBV2	TRBD2	NA	TRBJ2-7	ASRGFFSSGRTYEQY
TRBV6-5	TRBD2	NA	TRBJ2-5	ASSSPGLAKETQY
TRBV3-1	NA	NA	TRBJ2-5	ASSQEWREETQY
TRBV20-1	NA	few	TRBJ1-3	SARVRERESGNTIY
TRBV6-5	NA	few	TRBJ2-1	ASSYSAVGYNEQF
TRBV6-2/TRBV6-3	TRBD2	once	TRBJ2-1	ASRRREAGGAVEQF
TRBV27	NA	few	TRBJ2-7	ASSYRTGVFHEQY
TRBV12-3/TRBV12-4	NA	NA	TRBJ1-3	ASKYLSGNTIY
TRBV20-1	TRBD2	NA	TRBJ2-1	SARDLAGYNEQF
TRBV7-2	TRBD1	few	TRBJ1-2	ASSFPGTVYGYT
TRBV6-1	TRBD2	NA	TRBJ2-5	ASSGSGRVRETQY